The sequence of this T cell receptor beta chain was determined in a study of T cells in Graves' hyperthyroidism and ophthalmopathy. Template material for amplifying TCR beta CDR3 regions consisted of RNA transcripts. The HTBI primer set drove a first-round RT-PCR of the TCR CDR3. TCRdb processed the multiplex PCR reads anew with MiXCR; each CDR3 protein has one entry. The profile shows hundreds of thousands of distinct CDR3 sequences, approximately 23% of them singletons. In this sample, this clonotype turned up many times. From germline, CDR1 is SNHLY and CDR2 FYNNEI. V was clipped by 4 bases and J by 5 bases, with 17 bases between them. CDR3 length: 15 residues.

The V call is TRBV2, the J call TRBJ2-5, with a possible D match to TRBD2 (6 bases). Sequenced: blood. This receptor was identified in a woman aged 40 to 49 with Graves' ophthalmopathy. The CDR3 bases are TGTGCCAGCAGTGCCGATCTAGGGGCGGGGGAGACCCAGTACTTC. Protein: CASSADLGAGETQYF.